Shown below are 20 T cell receptor beta chains from a single sample sequenced in a study of a mutant IDH1 vaccine in newly diagnosed glioma. Time point specified: week 23, last vaccination. Every single dose of the vaccine, 300 ug of mutant IDH1 20-mer peptide, came with topical imiquimod. Their antigens are not known. TCRdb's copy holds only in-frame clones and misses some; the assay was immunoSEQ multiplex PCR. The sample has around 60,000 clones; 70% to 90% are singletons. The source material was PBMCs, sampled from a glioma patient whose treatment included an IDH1 peptide vaccine. These TCRs come from a man under 40 with glioma.

The rearrangement uses TRBV9 and TRBJ2-7; 9 bases line up with TRBD1. The CDR3 extends over 14 amino acids. Per germline, CDR1 SGDLS and CDR2 YYNGEE. Losses at the gene ends were 2 bases for V and 3 bases for J; bases not matched to a gene: 3. The CDR3 sequence is CASSVGTGYYEQYF. CDR3 nucleotides: TGTGCCAGCAGCGTCGGGACAGGGTACTACGAGCAGTACTTC.

The chain employs TRBV27 and TRBJ1-2; no clear D gene. In germline, CDR1 is MNHEY, CDR2 SMNVEV (reference sequence). The V end lost 0 bases, the J end lost 4 bases, and 9 bases lay between the germline ends. The CDR3 sequence is 14 residues long. The CDR3 DNA reads TGTGCCAGCAGTTTATCGACGCGAACCTATGGCTACACCTTC. It is translated as CASSLSTRTYGYTF.

The chain links TRBV10-1 to TRBJ2-5, with D possibly being TRBD1 (5 bases). CDR1 and CDR2 from the germline V gene are WNHNN and SYGVQD (reference sequence). The CDR3 spans 13 residues. The V end lost 6 bases, the J end lost 0 bases, and 8 bases lay between the germline ends. CDR3 DNA sequence: TGCGCCAGCAGCGACAGCTACCAAGAGACCCAGTACTTC. Protein product: CASSDSYQETQYF.

This clone was seen more than once but under ten times. This rearrangement joins TRBV6-5 to TRBJ1-2; tentative D call: TRBD1 (5 bases). V lost 0 bases, J lost 4 bases, and 15 bases lay in between. Per germline, CDR1 MNHEY and CDR2 SVGAGI. The CDR3 consists of 16 residues. CDR3 nucleotide sequence: TGTGCCAGCAGTTACTCCGGGGGTAGTTCGTTCTATGGCTACACCTTC. Its translation: CASSYSGGSSFYGYTF.

J is TRBJ1-1 and V is TRBV2, with TRBD1 matching over 7 bases. Trimming cost V 7 bases and J 1 base; bases outside gene matches: 9. Germline V CDR1 and CDR2: SNHLY, FYNNEI. This CDR3 is built from 15 residues. The CDR3 protein is CASTVKRGPNTEAFF. The CDR3 DNA is TGTGCCAGCACCGTCAAAAGGGGGCCGAACACTGAAGCTTTCTTT.

V and J are TRBV7-9 and TRBJ1-2, with 10 bases lining up with TRBD1. The CDR3 runs 14 residues. V shed 4 bases and J 8 bases; nucleotides not matched to a gene: 7. Germline CDR1 is SEHNR and CDR2 is FQNEAQ (reference sequence). CDR3 bases: TGTGCCAGCAGCTCTGCCGGGACAGGGGAAGGCTACACCTTC. It yields the protein CASSSAGTGEGYTF.

J is TRBJ1-4 and V is TRBV7-2, with D tentatively TRBD1 (5 bases). Trimming left V 6 bases short and J 3 bases short, with 14 bases between. CDR1 is SGHTA, CDR2 FQGNSA, per germline. The CDR3 is 15 amino acids. CDR3 loop: CASSSSGASNEKLFF. The CDR3 nucleotides read TGTGCCAGCAGTAGTTCCGGGGCCTCTAATGAAAAACTGTTTTTT.

The CDR3 DNA reads as TGTGCCAGCAGGGAGACGGACAGCTCCTATAATTCACCCCTCCACTTT. This translates into CASRETDSSYNSPLHF. This chain joins TRBV7-9 and TRBJ1-6; perhaps TRBD1 as D (6 bases). CDR3 length: 16 amino acids. Germline lookup yields CDR1 SEHNR and CDR2 FQNEAQ (reference sequence). Trimming took off 6 bases at V and 0 bases at J, with 12 bases between the two ends. Looking up the rest from reference TRBV7-9 and TRBJ1-6 gives the full variable domain: DTGVSQNPRHKITKRGQNVTFRCDPISEHNRLYWYRQTLGQGPEFLTYFQNEAQLEKSRLLSDRFSAERPKGSFSTLEIQRTEQGDSAMYLCASRETDSSYNSPLHFGNGTRLTVT.

This clone was seen just once. V usage is TRBV7-9 and J usage is TRBJ2-1; weak D call: TRBD2 (6 bases). V was clipped by 1 base and J by 8 bases, with 9 bases between them. The CDR3 is made up of 13 amino acids. Germline CDR1 and CDR2: SEHNR and FQNEAQ (reference sequence). The CDR3 nucleotides read TGTGCCAGCAGCTTAGATGGAGGGGATGAGCAGTTCTTC. Translating it yields CASSLDGGDEQFF. Full variable domain (missing parts from reference TRBV7-9 and TRBJ2-1): DTGVSQNPRHKITKRGQNVTFRCDPISEHNRLYWYRQTLGQGPEFLTYFQNEAQLEKSRLLSDRFSAERPKGSFSTLEIQRTEQGDSAMYLCASSLDGGDEQFFGPGTRLTVL.

The chain employs TRBV18 and TRBJ1-1; D might be TRBD1 (5 bases). This CDR3 contains 14 residues. Germline lookup yields CDR1 KGHSH and CDR2 LQKENI. V was cut by 5 bases and J by 1 base, with 11 bases left in between. CDR3 residues: CASSSNTGNTEAFF. CDR3 in DNA: TGTGCCAGCTCATCAAATACAGGGAACACTGAAGCTTTCTTT.

J is TRBJ1-2 and V is TRBV4-1; D might be TRBD1 (6 bases). The V gene lost 1 base and the J gene lost 7 bases, with 13 bases spanning the gap. Germline assignment: CDR1 MGHRA and CDR2 YSYEKL. The CDR3 sequence is 14 residues long. The CDR3 DNA is TGCGCCAGCAGCCAAGCTATACAGGGCTCTGGCTACACCTTC. This codes for CASSQAIQGSGYTF.

The sample holds one count of this clone. The chain has TRBV2 and TRBJ1-1; TRBD1 agrees at 7 bases. Germline CDR1 SNHLY, CDR2 FYNNEI. The CDR3 loop spans 14 amino acids. The trim removed 7 bases at V and 0 bases at J, leaving 5 bases unmatched. The CDR3 bases are TGTGCCAGCATCCTGGGACAGCTGAACACTGAAGCTTTCTTT. Its protein is CASILGQLNTEAFF.

This CDR3 is CASSLNNRYYNEQFF. In DNA form, the CDR3 reads TGTGCCAGCAGCTTAAATAATAGGTATTACAATGAGCAGTTCTTC. The chain couples TRBV5-5 to TRBJ2-1; no reliable D call. V lost 2 bases to trimming and J lost 4 bases, with 13 bases between them. Germline V CDR1 and CDR2: SGHKS, YYEKEE (reference sequence). CDR3 size: 15 residues.

The rearrangement joins TRBV2 to TRBJ1-1, with a possible D match to TRBD1 (5 bases). Germline CDR1 SNHLY, CDR2 FYNNEI. V lost 5 bases and J 0 bases, leaving 25 bases between the germline ends. This CDR3 spans 19 amino acids. The CDR3 is CASSSPPGRQPIMNTEAFF. CDR3 DNA sequence: TGTGCCAGCAGTTCCCCCCCTGGTCGACAGCCTATAATGAACACTGAAGCTTTCTTT.

The chain carries TRBV27 and TRBJ1-5; unclear D gene. Trimming pared 4 bases from V and 7 bases from J, leaving 11 bases between. CDR1 and CDR2 from the germline V gene are MNHEY and SMNVEV (reference sequence). CDR3 size: 13 residues. CDR3 region: CASSSGPGQPQHF. DNA of the CDR3: TGTGCCAGCAGTTCCGGCCCCGGGCAGCCCCAGCATTTT.

This clone was seen a single time. The V call is TRBV19, the J call TRBJ1-5, with no clear D. From germline, CDR1 is LNHDA and CDR2 SQIVND (reference sequence). This CDR3 region has 14 residues. V gave up 5 bases and J gave up 4 bases, with 12 bases separating them. The CDR3 region has the DNA TGTGCCAGTAGTTTGGACGGCGCAAATCAGCCCCAGCATTTT. Translating it yields CASSLDGANQPQHF.

The chain links TRBV5-5 to TRBJ2-1, with D possibly TRBD1 on 9 matching bases. The CDR3 totals 17 residues. Between the trimmed V and J ends, which lost 4 bases and 4 bases, there was a span of 21 bases. Germline V gives CDR1 SGHKS, CDR2 YYEKEE (reference sequence). Here the CDR3 reads CASSARGGQGPYNEQFF. The DNA of the CDR3 is TGTGCCAGCAGCGCCCGGGGGGGACAGGGACCTTACAATGAGCAGTTCTTC.

This clone was picked up one time. The chain recombines TRBV2 with TRBJ2-7; TRBD1 aligns across 7 bases. The CDR3 is made up of 16 amino acids. The trim removed 7 bases at V and 3 bases at J, leaving 15 bases unmatched. Germline CDR1 SNHLY, CDR2 FYNNEI. The CDR3 here is CASTTNTGANFYEQYF. In DNA, the CDR3 is TGTGCCAGCACGACCAATACAGGGGCCAACTTCTACGAGCAGTACTTC.

This chain links TRBV6-5 with TRBJ1-2; D is unresolved. The germline V and J ends were trimmed by 3 bases and 2 bases, with 10 bases remaining between them. The CDR3 covers 14 residues. The germline gives CDR1 MNHEY, CDR2 SVGAGI. The CDR3 region has the DNA TGTGCCAGCAGTTATCCGCCTGCGAACTATGGCTACACCTTC. Encoded protein: CASSYPPANYGYTF.

The J gene is TRBJ1-4, the V gene TRBV6-6; D gene unclear. Trimming shortened V by 5 bases and J by 7 bases, and 11 bases separated the two germline ends. The germline V gene has CDR1 MNHNY and CDR2 SVGAGI (reference sequence). The CDR3 length is 13 residues. CDR3 DNA sequence: TGTGCCAGCAGTGCGGACGGCCCTGAAAAACTGTTTTTT. Protein product: CASSADGPEKLFF.